These T cell receptor beta chains were read from a single sample in a study of shared clonotypes between healthy human individuals. Produced via immunoSEQ multiplex PCR; TCRdb's table is partial and in-frame only. The top ten clones hold roughly 0.57% of a sample with about 1.1 million clones, 78% of them seen once. The sequencing sample was made of memory CD4+ T cells from PBMCs. The receptors stem from a man between 18 and 35 years old in good health. Some clones in this sample may be carry-over from other donors' samples. Both conserved end residues are part of each CDR3. A D gene is named only where the DNA matches it firmly. A row's size may be missing; if present it is once, few, many or a size class.

j_gene: TRBJ2-1
v_gene: TRBV30
abundance: -
d_gene: -
CDR3nt: TGTGCCTGGAGTGTAACCCGGTACAATGAGCAGTTCTTC
CDR3aa: CAWSVTRYNEQFF

j_gene: TRBJ2-7
v_gene: TRBV10-3
abundance: -
d_gene: -
CDR3nt: TGTGCCATCAGTGAGTCTGGGGGCGAGCAGTACTTC
CDR3aa: CAISESGGEQYF

j_gene: TRBJ1-3
v_gene: TRBV6-6
abundance: -
d_gene: -
CDR3nt: TGTGCCAGCAGTTACGGAACTGGGAGCTCTGGAAACACCATATATTTT
CDR3aa: CASSYGTGSSGNTIYF

j_gene: TRBJ1-6
v_gene: TRBV4-1
abundance: -
d_gene: -
CDR3nt: TGCGCCAGCAGCCCAAGGGGAGGATCACCCCTCCACTTT
CDR3aa: CASSPRGGSPLHF

j_gene: TRBJ2-1
v_gene: TRBV9
abundance: -
d_gene: TRBD2
CDR3nt: TGTGCCAGCAGCGTAGGAGCGGGAGGGTTGGGTGAGCAGTTCTTC
CDR3aa: CASSVGAGGLGEQFF

j_gene: TRBJ2-6
v_gene: TRBV7-8
abundance: once
d_gene: -
CDR3nt: TGTGCCAGCAGCCTTACTTCTGGGGCCAACGTCCTGACTTTC
CDR3aa: CASSLTSGANVLTF

j_gene: TRBJ2-7
v_gene: TRBV13
abundance: once
d_gene: TRBD2
CDR3nt: TGTGCCAGCAGCTTAGGCCTAAGTGGGACTAGGGTACCCGAGCAGTACTTC
CDR3aa: CASSLGLSGTRVPEQYF

j_gene: TRBJ2-7
v_gene: TRBV5-1
abundance: once
d_gene: -
CDR3nt: TGCGCCAGCAGCTTGACTAGCCAAATAGGGGAGCAGTACTTC
CDR3aa: CASSLTSQIGEQYF

j_gene: TRBJ2-7
v_gene: TRBV6-1
abundance: few
d_gene: -
CDR3nt: TGTGCCAGCACCTTACAGGGCTCCTACGAGCAGTACTTC
CDR3aa: CASTLQGSYEQYF

j_gene: TRBJ2-7
v_gene: TRBV27
abundance: -
d_gene: TRBD1
CDR3nt: TGTGCCAGCAGTTTAGGGAGCGGAGGGACAGGGGGCTTCGGCGAGCAGTACTTC
CDR3aa: CASSLGSGGTGGFGEQYF

j_gene: TRBJ2-3
v_gene: TRBV28
abundance: -
d_gene: TRBD2
CDR3nt: TGTGCCAGCAGTCTCCGCCCCCGACTAGCGGGGGCCACAGATACGCAGTATTTT
CDR3aa: CASSLRPRLAGATDTQYF

j_gene: TRBJ2-7
v_gene: TRBV6-5
abundance: -
d_gene: TRBD2
CDR3nt: TGTGCCAGCACCCGGAAAGCTAGCGGGGGTTACGAGCAGTACTTC
CDR3aa: CASTRKASGGYEQYF

j_gene: TRBJ1-1
v_gene: TRBV28
abundance: -
d_gene: -
CDR3nt: TGTGCCAGCAGTCCAGCCGGGAACACTGAAGCTTTCTTT
CDR3aa: CASSPAGNTEAFF

j_gene: TRBJ2-5
v_gene: TRBV7-7
abundance: many
d_gene: TRBD2
CDR3nt: TGTGCCAGCAGCCACGCCACTAGCGGGATAGGGGAGACCCAGTACTTC
CDR3aa: CASSHATSGIGETQYF

j_gene: TRBJ1-5
v_gene: TRBV6-1
abundance: -
d_gene: -
CDR3nt: TGTGCCAGCAGTGAAGCGCTGACCCGGGGCGGACTTAGCAATCAGCCCCAGCATTTT
CDR3aa: CASSEALTRGGLSNQPQHF

j_gene: TRBJ1-1
v_gene: TRBV6-1
abundance: -
d_gene: -
CDR3nt: TGTGCCAGCAGTGATCACTTACAAGCCGGGAGGGCTGAAGCTTTCTTT
CDR3aa: CASSDHLQAGRAEAFF

j_gene: TRBJ2-5
v_gene: TRBV18
abundance: -
d_gene: -
CDR3nt: TGTGCCAGCTCACCACAAGCTAAAGAGACCCAGTACTTC
CDR3aa: CASSPQAKETQYF

j_gene: TRBJ1-1
v_gene: TRBV6-1
abundance: -
d_gene: -
CDR3nt: TGTGCCAGCAGTGGACAGTTGAACACTGAAGCTTTCTTT
CDR3aa: CASSGQLNTEAFF

j_gene: TRBJ2-7
v_gene: TRBV18
abundance: many
d_gene: -
CDR3nt: TGTGCCAGCTCACCCTCCTCCTACGAGCAGTACTTC
CDR3aa: CASSPSSYEQYF

j_gene: TRBJ2-1
v_gene: TRBV5-6
abundance: -
d_gene: TRBD1
CDR3nt: TGTGCCAGCAGCTTGCCGGACAGGCCCTACAATGAGCAGTTCTTC
CDR3aa: CASSLPDRPYNEQFF

j_gene: TRBJ1-3
v_gene: TRBV30
abundance: -
d_gene: -
CDR3nt: TGTGCCTGGAGTGGCAGCTCTGGAAACACCATATATTTT
CDR3aa: CAWSGSSGNTIYF

j_gene: TRBJ1-2
v_gene: TRBV10-2
abundance: once
d_gene: -
CDR3nt: TGTGCCACGAGCGGCGACTATGGCTACACCTTC
CDR3aa: CATSGDYGYTF

j_gene: TRBJ1-1
v_gene: TRBV5-1
abundance: -
d_gene: -
CDR3nt: TGCGCCAGCAGCTTGTTTCAGGGTACAGGCAGCACTGAAGCTTTCTTT
CDR3aa: CASSLFQGTGSTEAFF

j_gene: TRBJ2-5
v_gene: TRBV19
abundance: many
d_gene: TRBD1
CDR3nt: TGTGCCAGTAGCCGGGACAGCGAAGAGACCCAGTACTTC
CDR3aa: CASSRDSEETQYF

j_gene: TRBJ1-3
v_gene: TRBV7-8
abundance: -
d_gene: -
CDR3nt: TGTGCCAGCAGCTTAGATACCAGATCCTCTGGAAACACCATATATTTT
CDR3aa: CASSLDTRSSGNTIYF

j_gene: TRBJ1-5
v_gene: TRBV6-6
abundance: -
d_gene: -
CDR3nt: TGTGCCAGCACCGAAGCAGGAGCCGGTCAGCCCCAGCATTTT
CDR3aa: CASTEAGAGQPQHF

j_gene: TRBJ1-1
v_gene: TRBV4-1
abundance: -
d_gene: -
CDR3nt: TGCGCCAGCAGCCCCCGGGACTCCAAAAGGGGAAACACTGAAGCTTTCTTT
CDR3aa: CASSPRDSKRGNTEAFF

j_gene: TRBJ2-1
v_gene: TRBV29-1
abundance: many
d_gene: TRBD2
CDR3nt: TGCAGCGTTGGTAAGGGACTAGCGGAAGACAATGAGCAGTTCTTC
CDR3aa: CSVGKGLAEDNEQFF

j_gene: TRBJ2-7
v_gene: TRBV7-9
abundance: few
d_gene: TRBD1
CDR3nt: TGTGCCAGCAGCTCCGGCGGGACAGGGGGCTACGAGCAGTACTTC
CDR3aa: CASSSGGTGGYEQYF

j_gene: TRBJ1-1
v_gene: TRBV2
abundance: -
d_gene: TRBD1
CDR3nt: TGTGCCAGCAGTTATCTTCCGGGACAGACTAACACTGAAGCTTTCTTT
CDR3aa: CASSYLPGQTNTEAFF

j_gene: TRBJ1-4
v_gene: TRBV28
abundance: -
d_gene: -
CDR3nt: TGTGCCAGCAGCGATATCAGGCAGGCTACTGAAAAACTGTTTTTT
CDR3aa: CASSDIRQATEKLFF

j_gene: TRBJ2-6
v_gene: TRBV5-1
abundance: -
d_gene: TRBD1
CDR3nt: TGCGCCAGCAGCCGAAAGACAGGGTCTGGGGCCAACGTCCTGACTTTC
CDR3aa: CASSRKTGSGANVLTF

j_gene: TRBJ2-1
v_gene: TRBV11-2
abundance: once
d_gene: TRBD2
CDR3nt: TGTGCCAGCAGCTCACTAGCGGCTACCTACAATGAGCAGTTCTTC
CDR3aa: CASSSLAATYNEQFF

j_gene: TRBJ2-1
v_gene: TRBV11-2
abundance: -
d_gene: -
CDR3nt: TGTGCCAGCAGCTTCAGTAGCGCTTCCTACAATGAGCAGTTCTTC
CDR3aa: CASSFSSASYNEQFF

j_gene: TRBJ2-2
v_gene: TRBV2
abundance: -
d_gene: -
CDR3nt: TGTGCCAGCACCGAAGTAAGGCCCTTGAACACCGGGGAGCTGTTTTTT
CDR3aa: CASTEVRPLNTGELFF